The rows below give T cell receptor beta chains drawn from one sample of a study of cytomegalovirus exposure and HLA in healthy donors. The table came from immunoSEQ multiplex PCR; TCRdb's copy has only in-frame clones and leaves some out. The data show 95,000 to 100,000 clones, roughly 80% seen once. The sample taken for sequencing was PBMCs. Receptors were obtained from a female donor in good health and CMV-seronegative. The CDR3 runs from the conserved cysteine through the conserved F or W. D genes are given only for firm matches. Not all rows give a size; the values are once, few, many and, for expanded clones, a class.

D | size | J | V | CDR3 | DNA
. | . | TRBJ1-3 | TRBV10-3 | CAISGAGVISGNTIYF | TGTGCCATCAGTGGAGCAGGGGTGATCTCTGGAAACACCATATATTTT
. | . | TRBJ1-1 | TRBV27 | CASSSPPGRGTEAFF | TGTGCCAGCAGTTCTCCCCCCGGCAGGGGCACTGAAGCTTTCTTT
. | . | TRBJ2-6 | TRBV6-1 | CASSARPHFSGANVLTF | TGTGCCAGCAGTGCCAGGCCCCATTTCTCTGGGGCCAACGTCCTGACTTTC
. | . | TRBJ2-5 | TRBV7-6 | CASSRQLQETQYF | TGTGCCAGCAGCCGACAACTCCAAGAGACCCAGTACTTC
TRBD2 | few | TRBJ2-5 | TRBV25-1 | CASTPTSGSQETQYF | TGTGCCAGCACCCCGACTAGCGGGAGCCAAGAGACCCAGTACTTC
. | . | TRBJ2-3 | TRBV19 | CASRRQPSTDTQYF | TGTGCCAGCAGGAGACAGCCTAGCACAGATACGCAGTATTTT
. | few | TRBJ2-7 | TRBV10-3 | CAISPNEGVGSYEQYF | TGTGCCATCAGTCCAAACGAGGGGGTAGGCTCCTACGAGCAGTACTTC
TRBD2 | . | TRBJ2-3 | TRBV4-2 | CASSQDGPSGGATDTQYF | TGTGCCAGCAGCCAAGATGGGCCTAGCGGGGGGGCTACAGATACGCAGTATTTT
TRBD2 | . | TRBJ2-5 | TRBV30 | CAWALAGGIETQYF | TGTGCCTGGGCCTTAGCGGGGGGCATAGAGACCCAGTACTTC
TRBD1 | . | TRBJ1-2 | TRBV5-1 | CASSFGTGNGYTF | TGCGCCAGCAGCTTTGGGACAGGGAATGGCTACACCTTC
TRBD1 | . | TRBJ1-1 | TRBV18 | CASSQGQGVTEAFF | TGTGCCAGCTCACAGGGACAGGGGGTCACTGAAGCTTTCTTT
TRBD1 | . | TRBJ2-5 | TRBV15 | CATSSWTGRGETQYF | TGTGCCACCAGCAGCTGGACAGGGCGAGGGGAGACCCAGTACTTC
. | . | TRBJ1-5 | TRBV5-8 | CASSLEAVVQPQHF | TGTGCCAGCAGCTTGGAAGCCGTAGTTCAGCCCCAGCATTTT
TRBD1 | . | TRBJ2-5 | TRBV27 | CASSLQGAGETQYF | TGTGCCAGCAGTTTACAGGGGGCGGGTGAGACCCAGTACTTC
TRBD2 | once | TRBJ2-1 | TRBV7-9 | CSSSLRKAGGAYNEQFF | TGTTCCAGCAGCTTAAGGAAGGCGGGGGGTGCTTACAATGAGCAGTTCTTC
. | . | TRBJ2-7 | TRBV28 | CASSSPGFSSYEQYF | TGTGCCAGCAGTTCGCCCGGGTTTAGCTCCTACGAGCAGTACTTC
TRBD1 | . | TRBJ2-3 | TRBV2 | CASIGQADTQYF | TGTGCCAGCATAGGACAGGCAGATACGCAGTATTTT
. | . | TRBJ2-2 | TRBV2 | CASSGITGAGELFF | TGTGCCAGCAGTGGAATCACGGGGGCCGGGGAGCTGTTTTTT
. | . | TRBJ2-7 | TRBV29-1 | CSFRTLRYEQYF | TGCAGCTTTCGGACTCTACGCTACGAGCAGTACTTC
TRBD2 | . | TRBJ2-3 | TRBV19 | CASSRPTSGTDTQYF | TGTGCCAGTAGTCGACCGACTAGCGGGACGGATACGCAGTATTTT
. | . | TRBJ2-2 | TRBV27 | CASGPGQWNTGELFF | TGTGCCAGCGGCCCGGGACAATGGAACACCGGGGAGCTGTTTTTT
. | once | TRBJ2-7 | TRBV7-9 | CASSLDSRGSYEQYF | TGTGCCAGCAGCTTAGACAGCAGGGGCTCCTACGAGCAGTACTTC
TRBD2 | . | TRBJ2-3 | TRBV5-1 | CASSQRTRFINTDTQYF | TGCGCCAGCAGCCAACGGACTAGGTTCATAAACACAGATACGCAGTATTTT
TRBD2 | . | TRBJ2-5 | TRBV6-6 | CASAILAGDLKETQYF | TGTGCCAGCGCTATACTAGCGGGGGACCTAAAAGAGACCCAGTACTTC
TRBD2 | . | TRBJ2-5 | TRBV4-3 | CASSQSALAAQETQYF | TGCGCCAGCAGCCAATCTGCCCTAGCGGCCCAAGAGACCCAGTACTTC
TRBD1 | . | TRBJ1-1 | TRBV28 | CASSLTGEVNTEAFF | TGTGCCAGCAGTCTGACAGGGGAAGTTAACACTGAAGCTTTCTTT
TRBD2 | . | TRBJ2-7 | TRBV11-1 | CASTRLAGAYEQYF | TGTGCCAGCACCAGACTAGCGGGGGCCTACGAGCAGTACTTC
. | . | TRBJ1-4 | TRBV10-3 | CAISELGFSATNEKLFF | TGTGCCATCAGTGAATTGGGCTTTTCGGCAACTAATGAAAAACTGTTTTTT
. | . | TRBJ1-1 | TRBV30 | CAWRLQGKGAEAFF | TGTGCCTGGAGACTCCAGGGGAAGGGTGCTGAAGCTTTCTTT
. | . | TRBJ1-1 | TRBV5-1 | CASSLGGPTEAFF | TGCGCCAGCAGCTTAGGGGGTCCCACTGAAGCTTTCTTT
. | . | TRBJ2-6 | TRBV7-9 | CASSLDYSGANVLTF | TGTGCCAGCAGCTTAGACTACTCTGGGGCCAACGTCCTGACTTTC
. | . | TRBJ1-1 | TRBV6-1 | CASSEGGGWGTEAFF | TGTGCCAGCAGTGAAGGAGGGGGTTGGGGCACTGAAGCTTTCTTT
TRBD1 | . | TRBJ2-7 | TRBV9 | CASSAGTGSSYEQYF | TGTGCCAGCAGCGCCGGGACAGGGAGCTCCTACGAGCAGTACTTC
TRBD1 | few | TRBJ2-4 | TRBV30 | CAWSLGQRKNIQYF | TGTGCCTGGAGTCTGGGACAGCGCAAAAACATTCAGTACTTC
TRBD1 | . | TRBJ1-1 | TRBV19 | CASSKLTGGTEAFF | TGTGCCAGTAGTAAACTGACAGGGGGTACTGAAGCTTTCTTT
TRBD1 | . | TRBJ1-4 | TRBV6-5 | CASRRTGTAVEKLFF | TGTGCCAGCAGACGCACCGGGACAGCCGTTGAAAAACTGTTTTTT
. | . | TRBJ1-4 | TRBV5-1 | CASSLAGEKLFF | TGCGCCAGCAGCTTGGCCGGTGAAAAACTGTTTTTT
TRBD1 | . | TRBJ1-5 | TRBV15 | CATSPRQGGQQPQHF | TGTGCCACCAGCCCACGACAGGGGGGACAACAGCCCCAGCATTTT
. | . | TRBJ1-5 | TRBV7-9 | CSSSLAGGNNQPQHF | TGTTCCAGCAGCTTAGCGGGGGGGAACAATCAGCCCCAGCATTTT
TRBD2 | . | TRBJ2-1 | TRBV11-3 | CASSPGGAYNEQFF | TGTGCCAGCAGCCCCGGGGGGGCCTATAATGAGCAGTTCTTC
. | . | TRBJ2-1 | TRBV6-1 | CASSRGDPIDNEQFF | TGTGCCAGCTCCAGGGGGGATCCTATCGACAATGAGCAGTTCTTC
. | . | TRBJ1-1 | TRBV15 | CATGTGMNTEAFF | TGTGCCACAGGAACAGGGATGAACACTGAAGCTTTCTTT
. | . | TRBJ1-1 | TRBV10-3 | CATQSQGNTEAFF | TGTGCCACTCAGTCACAGGGTAACACTGAAGCTTTCTTT
TRBD1 | . | TRBJ1-1 | TRBV18 | CASSPRTGVPEAFF | TGTGCCAGCTCACCTCGGACAGGGGTCCCTGAAGCTTTCTTT